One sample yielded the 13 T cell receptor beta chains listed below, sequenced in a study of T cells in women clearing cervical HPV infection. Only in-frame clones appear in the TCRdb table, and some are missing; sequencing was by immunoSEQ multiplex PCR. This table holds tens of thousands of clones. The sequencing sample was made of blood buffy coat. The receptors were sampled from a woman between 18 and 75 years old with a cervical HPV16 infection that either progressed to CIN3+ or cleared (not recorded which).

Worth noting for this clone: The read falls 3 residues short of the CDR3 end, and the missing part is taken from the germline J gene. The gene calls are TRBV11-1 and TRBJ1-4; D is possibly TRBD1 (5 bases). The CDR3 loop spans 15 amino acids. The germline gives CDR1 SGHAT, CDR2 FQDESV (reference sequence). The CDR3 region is CASSLLGPGANVLFF. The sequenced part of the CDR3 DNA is TGTGCCAGCAGCTTATTAGGCCCTGGGGCCAACGTA.

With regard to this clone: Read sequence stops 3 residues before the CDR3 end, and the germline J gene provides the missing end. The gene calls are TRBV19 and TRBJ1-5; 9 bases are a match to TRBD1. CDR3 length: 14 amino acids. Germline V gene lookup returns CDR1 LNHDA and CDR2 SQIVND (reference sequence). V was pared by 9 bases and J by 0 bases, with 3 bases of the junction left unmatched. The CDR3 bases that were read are TGTGCCAGCTGGGGACAGGGTAGCAATCAGCCC. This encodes CASWGQGSNQP. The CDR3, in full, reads CASWGQGSNQPQHF.

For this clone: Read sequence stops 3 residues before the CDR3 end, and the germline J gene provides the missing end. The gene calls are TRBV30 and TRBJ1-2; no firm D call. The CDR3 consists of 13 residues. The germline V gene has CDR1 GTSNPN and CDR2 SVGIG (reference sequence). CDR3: CAWEEDHTDTYTF. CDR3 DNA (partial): TGTGCCTGGGAGGAGGATCATACAGATACC.

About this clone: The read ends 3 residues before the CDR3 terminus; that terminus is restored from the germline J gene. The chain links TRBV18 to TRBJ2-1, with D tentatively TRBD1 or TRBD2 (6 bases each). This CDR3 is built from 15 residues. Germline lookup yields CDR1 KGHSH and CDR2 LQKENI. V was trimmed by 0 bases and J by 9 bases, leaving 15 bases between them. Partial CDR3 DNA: TGTGCCAGCTCACCACCCCAGGGGTTGGGAGGTGAG. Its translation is CASSPPQGLGGE. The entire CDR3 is CASSPPQGLGGEQFF.

This CDR3 is CASSVVQGMNSPLFF. The part of the CDR3 DNA that was read is TGCGCCAGCAGCGTGGTACAGGGGATGAATTCACCA. The V gene is TRBV5-1, the J gene TRBJ1-4, with 7 bases identical to TRBD1. The sequence runs out 3 residues before the end of the CDR3; the remainder is reconstructed from the germline J gene. The CDR3 loop spans 15 amino acids. The germline V gene encodes CDR1 SGHRS and CDR2 YFSETQ.

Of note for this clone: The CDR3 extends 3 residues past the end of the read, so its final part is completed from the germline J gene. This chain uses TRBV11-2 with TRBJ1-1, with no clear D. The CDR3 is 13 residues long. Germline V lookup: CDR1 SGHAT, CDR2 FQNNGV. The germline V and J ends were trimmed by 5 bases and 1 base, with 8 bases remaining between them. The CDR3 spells CASSPPGNTEAFF. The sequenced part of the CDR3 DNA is TGTGCCAGCAGCCCTCCAGGGAACACTGAA.

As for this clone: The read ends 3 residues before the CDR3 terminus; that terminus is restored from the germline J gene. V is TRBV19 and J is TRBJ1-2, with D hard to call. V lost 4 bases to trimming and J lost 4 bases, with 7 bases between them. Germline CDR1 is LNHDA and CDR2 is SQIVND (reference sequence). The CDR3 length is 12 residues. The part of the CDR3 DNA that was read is TGTGCCAGTAGTACAGATCTCTATGGC. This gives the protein CASSTDLYG. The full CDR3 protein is CASSTDLYGYTF.

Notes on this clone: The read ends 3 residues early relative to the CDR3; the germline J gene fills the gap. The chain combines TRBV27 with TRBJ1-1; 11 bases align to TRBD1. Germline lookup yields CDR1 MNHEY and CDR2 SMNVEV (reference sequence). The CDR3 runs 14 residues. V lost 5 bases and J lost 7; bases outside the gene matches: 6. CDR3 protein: CASSRMGQGGEAFF. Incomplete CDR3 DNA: TGTGCCAGCAGTAGAATGGGACAGGGGGGTGAA.

The CDR3 sequence is CAWSRDSFYGYTF. CDR3 DNA, as far as it was read: TGTGCCTGGAGTCGGGACAGCTTCTATGGC. V gene TRBV30 combines with J gene TRBJ1-2; 7 nucleotides match TRBD1. The read ends 3 residues shy of where the CDR3 ends; the end is completed using the germline J gene. Germline loops: CDR1 GTSNPN, CDR2 SVGIG (reference sequence). V was clipped by 2 bases and J by 4 bases; unmatched bases: 4. The CDR3 extends over 13 amino acids.

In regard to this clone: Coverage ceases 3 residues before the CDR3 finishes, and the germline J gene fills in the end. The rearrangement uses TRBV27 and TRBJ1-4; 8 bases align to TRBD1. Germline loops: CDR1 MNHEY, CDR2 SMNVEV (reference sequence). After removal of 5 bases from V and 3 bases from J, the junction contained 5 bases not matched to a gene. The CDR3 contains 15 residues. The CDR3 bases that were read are TGTGCCAGCAGTGACCAGGGGGCCTCTAATGAAAAA. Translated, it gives CASSDQGASNEK. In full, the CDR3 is CASSDQGASNEKLFF. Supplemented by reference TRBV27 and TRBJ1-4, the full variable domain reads EAQVTQNPRYLITVTGKKLTVTCSQNMNHEYMSWYRQDPGLGLRQIYYSMNVEVTDKGDVPEGYKVSRKEKRNFPLILESPSPNQTSLYFCASSDQGASNEKLFFGSGTQLSVL.

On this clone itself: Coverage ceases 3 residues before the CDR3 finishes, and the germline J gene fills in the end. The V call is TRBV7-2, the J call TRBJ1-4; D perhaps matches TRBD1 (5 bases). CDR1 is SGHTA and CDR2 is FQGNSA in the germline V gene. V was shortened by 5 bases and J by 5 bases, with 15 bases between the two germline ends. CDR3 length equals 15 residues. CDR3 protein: CASSMGGSLNEKLFF. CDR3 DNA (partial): TGTGCCAGCAGCATGGGGGGGAGCCTGAATGAAAAA.

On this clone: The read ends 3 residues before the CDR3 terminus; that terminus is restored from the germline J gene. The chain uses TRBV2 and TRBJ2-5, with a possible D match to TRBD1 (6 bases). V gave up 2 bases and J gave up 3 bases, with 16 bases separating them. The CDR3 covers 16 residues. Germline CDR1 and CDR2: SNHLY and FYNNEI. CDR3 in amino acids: CASSEFAGASKETQYF. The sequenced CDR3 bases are TGTGCCAGCAGTGAATTTGCAGGGGCGTCGAAAGAGACC.

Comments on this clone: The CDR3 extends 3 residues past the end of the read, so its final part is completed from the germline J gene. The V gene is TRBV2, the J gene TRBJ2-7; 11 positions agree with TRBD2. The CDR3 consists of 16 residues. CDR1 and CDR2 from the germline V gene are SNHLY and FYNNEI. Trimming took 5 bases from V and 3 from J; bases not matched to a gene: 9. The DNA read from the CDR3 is TGTGCCAGCAGTCTCCCGACTAGCGGGAACCTCTACGAG. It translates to CASSLPTSGNLYE. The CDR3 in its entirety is CASSLPTSGNLYEQYF. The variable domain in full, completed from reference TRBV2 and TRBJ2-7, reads EPEVTQTPSHQVTQMGQEVILRCVPISNHLYFYWYRQILGQKVEFLVSFYNNEISEKSEIFDDQFSVERPDGSNFTLKIRSTKLEDSAMYFCASSLPTSGNLYEQYFGPGTRLTVT.